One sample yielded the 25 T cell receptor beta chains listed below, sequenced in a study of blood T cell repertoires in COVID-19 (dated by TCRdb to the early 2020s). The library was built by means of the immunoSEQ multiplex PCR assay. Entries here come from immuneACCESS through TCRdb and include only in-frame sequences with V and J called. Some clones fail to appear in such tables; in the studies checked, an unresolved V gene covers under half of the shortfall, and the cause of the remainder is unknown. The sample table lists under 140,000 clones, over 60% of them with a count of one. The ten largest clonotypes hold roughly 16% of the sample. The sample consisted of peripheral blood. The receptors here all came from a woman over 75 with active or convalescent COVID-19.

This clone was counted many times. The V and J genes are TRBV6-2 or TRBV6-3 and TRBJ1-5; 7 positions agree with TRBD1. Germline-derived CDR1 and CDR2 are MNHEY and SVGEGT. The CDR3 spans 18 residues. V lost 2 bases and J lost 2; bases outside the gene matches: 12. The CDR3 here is CASSYTETGLFGNQPQHF. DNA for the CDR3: TGTGCCAGCAGTTACACAGAGACAGGGTTATTCGGCAATCAGCCCCAGCATTTT.

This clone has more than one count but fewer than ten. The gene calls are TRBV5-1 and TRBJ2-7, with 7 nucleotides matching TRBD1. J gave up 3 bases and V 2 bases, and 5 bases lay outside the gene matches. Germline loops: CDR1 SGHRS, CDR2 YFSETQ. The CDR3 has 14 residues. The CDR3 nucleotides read TGCGCCAGCAGCTTACAGGGGTTGCGCTACGAGCAGTACTTC. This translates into CASSLQGLRYEQYF.

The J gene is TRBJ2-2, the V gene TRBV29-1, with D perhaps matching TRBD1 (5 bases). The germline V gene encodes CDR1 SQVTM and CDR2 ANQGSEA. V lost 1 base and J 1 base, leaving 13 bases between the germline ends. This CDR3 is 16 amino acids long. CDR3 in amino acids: CSVEGAGLLNTGELFF. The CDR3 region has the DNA TGCAGCGTTGAAGGCGCAGGGTTATTGAACACCGGGGAGCTGTTTTTT.

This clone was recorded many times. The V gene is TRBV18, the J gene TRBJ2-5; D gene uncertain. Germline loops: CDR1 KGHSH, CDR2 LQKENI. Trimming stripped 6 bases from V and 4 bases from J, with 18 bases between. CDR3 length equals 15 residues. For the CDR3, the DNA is TGTGCCAGCTCCACCGGGTTGGCGTTCGGAGAGACCCAGTACTTC. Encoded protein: CASSTGLAFGETQYF. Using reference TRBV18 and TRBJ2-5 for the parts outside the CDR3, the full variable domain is NAGVMQNPRHLVRRRGQEARLRCSPMKGHSHVYWYRQLPEEGLKFMVYLQKENIIDESGMPKERFSAEFPKEGPSILRIQQVVRGDSAAYFCASSTGLAFGETQYFGPGTRLLVL.

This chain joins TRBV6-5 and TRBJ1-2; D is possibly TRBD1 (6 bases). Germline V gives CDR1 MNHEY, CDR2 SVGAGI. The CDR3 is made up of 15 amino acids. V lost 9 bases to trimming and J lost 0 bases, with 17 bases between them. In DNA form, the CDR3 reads TGTGCCAGTGTGTCGGCGGGGGACACTAACTATGGCTACACCTTC. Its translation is CASVSAGDTNYGYTF.

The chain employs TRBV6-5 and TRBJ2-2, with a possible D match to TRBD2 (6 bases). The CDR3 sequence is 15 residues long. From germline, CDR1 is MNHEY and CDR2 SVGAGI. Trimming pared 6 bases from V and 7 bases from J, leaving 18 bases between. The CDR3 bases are TGTGCCAGCAGAGGTGGACTACTAAGGCGCGGGGAGCTGTTTTTT. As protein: CASRGGLLRRGELFF.

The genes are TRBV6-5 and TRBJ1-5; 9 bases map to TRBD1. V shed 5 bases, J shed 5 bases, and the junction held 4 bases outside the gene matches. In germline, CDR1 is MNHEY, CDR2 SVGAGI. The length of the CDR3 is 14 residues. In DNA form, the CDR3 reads TGTGCCAGCAGTCGGACAGGGGCATATCAGCCCCAGCATTTT. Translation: CASSRTGAYQPQHF.

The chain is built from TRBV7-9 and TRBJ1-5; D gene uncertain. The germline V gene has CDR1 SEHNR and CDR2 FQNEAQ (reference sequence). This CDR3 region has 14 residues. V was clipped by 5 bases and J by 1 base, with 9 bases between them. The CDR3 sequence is CASSQAGSNQPQHF. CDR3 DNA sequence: TGTGCCAGCAGCCAGGCTGGGAGCAATCAGCCCCAGCATTTT.

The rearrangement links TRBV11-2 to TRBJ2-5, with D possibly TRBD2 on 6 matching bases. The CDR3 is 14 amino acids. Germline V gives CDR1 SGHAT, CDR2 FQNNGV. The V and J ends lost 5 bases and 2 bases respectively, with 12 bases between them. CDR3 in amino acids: CASSRKGRQETQYF. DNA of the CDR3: TGTGCCAGCAGCCGTAAAGGGAGGCAAGAGACCCAGTACTTC.

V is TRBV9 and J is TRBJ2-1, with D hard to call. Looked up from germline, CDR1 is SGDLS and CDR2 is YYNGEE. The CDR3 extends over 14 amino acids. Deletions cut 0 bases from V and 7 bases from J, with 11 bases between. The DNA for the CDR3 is TGTGCCAGCAGCGTAGCGAACTACGGGAATGAGCAGTTCTTC. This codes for CASSVANYGNEQFF.

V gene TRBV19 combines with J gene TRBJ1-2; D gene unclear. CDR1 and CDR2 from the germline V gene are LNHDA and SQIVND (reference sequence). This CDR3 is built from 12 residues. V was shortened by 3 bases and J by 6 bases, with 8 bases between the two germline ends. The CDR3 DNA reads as TGTGCCAGTAGTATCGGTGGAGATGGCTACACCTTC. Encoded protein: CASSIGGDGYTF.

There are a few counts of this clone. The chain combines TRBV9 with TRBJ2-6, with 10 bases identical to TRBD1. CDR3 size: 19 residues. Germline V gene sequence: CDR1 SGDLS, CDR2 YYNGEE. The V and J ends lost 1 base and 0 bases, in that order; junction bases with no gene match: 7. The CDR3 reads CASSVYDRGRLSGANVLTF. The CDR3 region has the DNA TGTGCCAGCAGCGTATACGACAGGGGGCGCCTCTCTGGGGCCAACGTCCTGACTTTC.

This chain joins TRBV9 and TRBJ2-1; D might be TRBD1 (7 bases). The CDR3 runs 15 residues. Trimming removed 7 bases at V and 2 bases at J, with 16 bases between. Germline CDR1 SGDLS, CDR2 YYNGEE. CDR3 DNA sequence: TGTGCCAGCTCCGAGGAGGGGGCAGCCTACAATGAGCAGTTCTTC. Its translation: CASSEEGAAYNEQFF.

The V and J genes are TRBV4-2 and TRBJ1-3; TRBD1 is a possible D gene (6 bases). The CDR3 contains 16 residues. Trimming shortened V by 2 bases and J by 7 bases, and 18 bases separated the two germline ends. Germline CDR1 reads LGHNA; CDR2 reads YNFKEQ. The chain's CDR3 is CASSQPRGGGVNTIYF. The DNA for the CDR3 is TGTGCCAGCAGCCAACCTCGGGGAGGGGGAGTGAACACCATATATTTT.

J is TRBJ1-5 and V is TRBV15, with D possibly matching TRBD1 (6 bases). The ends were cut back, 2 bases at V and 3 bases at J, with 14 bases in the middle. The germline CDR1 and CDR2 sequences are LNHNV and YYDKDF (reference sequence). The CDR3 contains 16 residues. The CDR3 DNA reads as TGTGCCACCAGCAGATACGGTTTGGGACACAATCAGCCCCAGCATTTT. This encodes CATSRYGLGHNQPQHF.

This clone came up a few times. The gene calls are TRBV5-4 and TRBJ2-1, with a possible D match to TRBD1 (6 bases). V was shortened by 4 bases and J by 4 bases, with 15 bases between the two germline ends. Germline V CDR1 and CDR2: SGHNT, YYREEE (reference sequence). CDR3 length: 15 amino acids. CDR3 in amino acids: CASSPGWTVYNEQFF. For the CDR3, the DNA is TGTGCCAGCAGCCCCGGGTGGACAGTTTACAATGAGCAGTTCTTC.

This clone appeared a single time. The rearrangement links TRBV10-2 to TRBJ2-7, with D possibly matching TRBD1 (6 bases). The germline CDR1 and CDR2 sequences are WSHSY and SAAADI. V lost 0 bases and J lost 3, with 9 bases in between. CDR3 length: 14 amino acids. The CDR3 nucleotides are TGCGCCAGCAGTGAGTCCGGACAGATCTACGAGCAGTACTTC. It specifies CASSESGQIYEQYF.

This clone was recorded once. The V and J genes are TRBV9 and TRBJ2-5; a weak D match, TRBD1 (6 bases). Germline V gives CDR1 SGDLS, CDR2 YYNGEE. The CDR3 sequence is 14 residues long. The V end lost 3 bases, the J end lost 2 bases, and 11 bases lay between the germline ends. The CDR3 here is CASSETGIQETQYF. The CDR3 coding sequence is TGTGCCAGCAGCGAAACAGGGATTCAAGAGACCCAGTACTTC.

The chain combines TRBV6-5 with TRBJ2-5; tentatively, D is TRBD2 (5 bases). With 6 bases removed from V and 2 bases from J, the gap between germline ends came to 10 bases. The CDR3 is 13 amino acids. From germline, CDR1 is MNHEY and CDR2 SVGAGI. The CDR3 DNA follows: TGTGCCAGCAGATGGCGGGCTCAAGAGACCCAGTACTTC. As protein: CASRWRAQETQYF.

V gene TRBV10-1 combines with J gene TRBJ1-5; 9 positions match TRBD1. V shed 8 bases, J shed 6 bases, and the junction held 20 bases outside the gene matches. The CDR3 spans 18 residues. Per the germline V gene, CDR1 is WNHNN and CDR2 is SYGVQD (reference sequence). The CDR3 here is CASSEFYGRTGVSQPQHF. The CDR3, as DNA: TGCGCCAGCTCCGAATTCTACGGGAGGACAGGGGTTAGTCAGCCCCAGCATTTT.

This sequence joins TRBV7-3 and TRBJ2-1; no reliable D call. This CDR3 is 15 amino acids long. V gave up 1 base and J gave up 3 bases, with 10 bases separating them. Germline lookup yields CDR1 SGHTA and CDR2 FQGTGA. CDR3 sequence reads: CASSLSSPSYNEQFF. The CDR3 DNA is TGTGCCAGCAGCTTAAGTTCCCCCAGCTACAATGAGCAGTTCTTC. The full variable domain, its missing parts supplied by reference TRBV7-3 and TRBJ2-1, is GAGVSQTPSNKVTEKGKYVELRCDPISGHTALYWYRQSLGQGPEFLIYFQGTGAADDSGLPNDRFFAVRPEGSVSTLKIQRTERGDSAVYLCASSLSSPSYNEQFFGPGTRLTVL.

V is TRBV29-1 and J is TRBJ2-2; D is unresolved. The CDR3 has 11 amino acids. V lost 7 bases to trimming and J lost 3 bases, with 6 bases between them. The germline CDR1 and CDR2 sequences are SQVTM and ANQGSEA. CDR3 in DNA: TGCAGCGCCGGGTACACCGGGGAGCTGTTTTTT. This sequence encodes CSAGYTGELFF.

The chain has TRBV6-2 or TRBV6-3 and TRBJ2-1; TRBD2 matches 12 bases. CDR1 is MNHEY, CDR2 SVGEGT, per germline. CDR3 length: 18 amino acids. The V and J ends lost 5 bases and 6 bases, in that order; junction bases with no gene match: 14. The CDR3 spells CASSNGLAGIGLGNEQFF. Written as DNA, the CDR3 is TGTGCCAGCAGTAACGGACTAGCGGGAATCGGGTTAGGCAATGAGCAGTTCTTC.

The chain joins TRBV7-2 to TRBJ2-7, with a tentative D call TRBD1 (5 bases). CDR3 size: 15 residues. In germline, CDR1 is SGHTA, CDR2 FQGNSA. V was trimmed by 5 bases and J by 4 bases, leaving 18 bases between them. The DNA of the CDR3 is TGTGCCAGCAGCCACCAGGCGCAGGGTTCGTACGAGCAGTACTTC. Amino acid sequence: CASSHQAQGSYEQYF. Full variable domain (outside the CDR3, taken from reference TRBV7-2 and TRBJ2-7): GAGVSQSPSNKVTEKGKDVELRCDPISGHTALYWYRQSLGQGLEFLIYFQGNSAPDKSGLPSDRFSAERTGGSVSTLTIQRTQQEDSAVYLCASSHQAQGSYEQYFGPGTRLTVT.

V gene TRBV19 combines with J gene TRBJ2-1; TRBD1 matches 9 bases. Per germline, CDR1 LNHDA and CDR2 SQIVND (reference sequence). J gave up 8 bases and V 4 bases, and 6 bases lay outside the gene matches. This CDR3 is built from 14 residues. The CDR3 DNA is TGTGCCAGTAGTACCTACAGGGGGCGCGATGAGCAGTTCTTC. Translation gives CASSTYRGRDEQFF.